These 30 T cell receptor beta chains came from one sample sequenced in a study of blood T cells in healthy people across ages. Sample-barcoded 5' priming and a J-beta primer mix drove a second PCR of roughly 6 to 12 cycles. A single record per CDR3 protein comes from TCRdb applying MiXCR to the 5' RACE reads. The sample records approximately 810,000 distinct CDR3 sequences, more than 25% being singletons. The sequenced sample consisted of blood. These receptors originate from a woman of 80 years or more in good health.

This clonotype was counted at least ten times. This rearrangement joins TRBV12-3 or TRBV12-4 to TRBJ1-5, with a possible D match to TRBD1 (6 bases). The CDR3 covers 16 residues. V dropped 6 bases and J dropped 7 bases, with 22 bases sitting between them. The CDR3, as DNA: TGTGCCAGCAGCTTTTCCGGTCAGGGGATGGGGCAGCCCCAGCATTTT. Translating gives CASSFSGQGMGQPQHF.

This clonotype was observed a handful of times. This chain links TRBV7-2 with TRBJ1-3; the D is unclear. This CDR3 comprises 14 residues. Germline V gives CDR1 SGHTA, CDR2 FQGNSA. V was trimmed by 5 bases and J by 2 bases, leaving 10 bases between them. CDR3 DNA sequence: TGTGCCAGCAGCCCGTCACGACCTGGAAACACCATATATTTT. Residues: CASSPSRPGNTIYF.

This clonotype was seen a handful of times. The chain uses TRBV27 and TRBJ2-7, with 10 bases identical to TRBD1. The germline V gene has CDR1 MNHEY and CDR2 SMNVEV (reference sequence). The junction had 11 bases not matched to a gene; V was cut back by 2 bases and J by 7 bases. The CDR3 loop spans 16 amino acids. The CDR3 reads CASSLLGQGVGNEQYF. CDR3 sequence (DNA): TGTGCCAGCAGTTTACTCGGACAGGGGGTGGGCAATGAGCAGTACTTC.

In this sample, this clonotype turned up many times. The chain is built from TRBV7-2 and TRBJ1-1; D gene uncertain. Germline V gene sequence: CDR1 SGHTA, CDR2 FQGNSA. The CDR3 extends over 15 amino acids. Between the trimmed V and J ends, which lost 4 bases and 1 base, there was a span of 13 bases. The CDR3 region has the DNA TGTGCCAGCAGCTCGGGAGGAACCAAGAACACTGAAGCTTTCTTT. It encodes CASSSGGTKNTEAFF.

This clonotype has at least ten counts. This chain joins TRBV6-5 and TRBJ2-1; D might be TRBD2 (5 bases). Germline V CDR1 and CDR2: MNHEY, SVGAGI. There are 15 residues in the CDR3. Between the trimmed V and J ends, which lost 0 bases and 4 bases, there was a span of 10 bases. The CDR3 region has the DNA TGTGCCAGCAGTTACTCCCCTCCGGGGTACAATGAGCAGTTCTTC. Translation gives CASSYSPPGYNEQFF.

On this clonotype itself: A read error may be the cause here, since a much bigger clone is one base away. The chain uses TRBV5-1 and TRBJ2-7; D call uncertain. The J call could be wrong; TRBJ2-5 is a better fit for the DNA end. This CDR3 comprises 15 residues. The germline gives CDR1 SGHRS, CDR2 YFSETQ. CDR3 protein: CASSANQVTGETQYF. The DNA of the CDR3 is TGCGCCAGCAGCGCCAACCAAGTTACCGGGGAGACCCAGTACTTC.

This clonotype was detected many times. The chain is built from TRBV6-6 and TRBJ1-2; D gene uncertain. The germline CDR1 and CDR2 sequences are MNHNY and SVGAGI (reference sequence). The V end lost 0 bases, the J end lost 8 bases, and 7 bases lay between the germline ends. The CDR3 extends over 12 amino acids. The CDR3 nucleotides read TGTGCCAGCAGTTACTCGATGGGCGGCTACACCTTC. It yields the protein CASSYSMGGYTF.

This clonotype was found many times. This rearrangement joins TRBV7-2 to TRBJ1-4; tentative D call: TRBD1 (5 bases). CDR1 is SGHTA and CDR2 is FQGNSA in the germline V gene. The germline V and J ends were trimmed by 5 bases and 3 bases, with 10 bases remaining between them. The CDR3 runs 14 residues. The CDR3: CASSAGGSNEKLFF. CDR3 DNA: TGTGCCAGCAGCGCTGGGGGTTCTAATGAAAAACTGTTTTTT.

This clonotype was seen ten or more times. The V and J genes are TRBV6-2 or TRBV6-3 and TRBJ2-1; maybe TRBD2 (6 bases). V was cut by 6 bases and J by 6 bases, with 9 bases left in between. This CDR3 contains 12 residues. Germline V gene data show CDR1 as MNHEY and CDR2 as SVGEGT. DNA for the CDR3: TGTGCCAGCAGACGGGAGCCCAATGAGCAGTTCTTC. Protein: CASRREPNEQFF.

This rearrangement joins TRBV20-1 to TRBJ2-1, with 10 positions matching TRBD2. The germline V gene encodes CDR1 DFQATT and CDR2 SNEGSKA (reference sequence). V dropped 6 bases and J dropped 2; count of bases not matched to a gene: 4. The length of the CDR3 is 14 residues. CDR3 amino acids: CSALLAGAYNEQFF. DNA for the CDR3: TGCAGTGCACTCCTAGCGGGAGCCTACAATGAGCAGTTCTTC.

This clonotype was counted at least ten times. This chain links TRBV6-5 with TRBJ2-5; 7 bases match TRBD1. The CDR3 is 14 amino acids. V was pared by 2 bases and J by 4 bases, with 4 bases of the junction left unmatched. Looked up from germline, CDR1 is MNHEY and CDR2 is SVGAGI. DNA of the CDR3: TGTGCCAGCAGTTACGGACCAGGGGGAGAGACCCAGTACTTC. It translates to CASSYGPGGETQYF.

A few counts support this clonotype. This chain uses TRBV4-3 with TRBJ1-2; 9 positions agree with TRBD1. The CDR3 contains 13 residues. Germline V gives CDR1 LGHNA, CDR2 YSLEER. V gave up 5 bases and J gave up 7 bases; unmatched junction bases: 5. CDR3 DNA sequence: TGCGCCAGCAGCGTACAGGGGGCGTCTGGCTACACCTTC. It codes for CASSVQGASGYTF.

V and J are TRBV18 and TRBJ1-2, with a possible D match to TRBD1 (5 bases). Germline V gives CDR1 KGHSH, CDR2 LQKENI. Trimming left V 2 bases short and J 6 bases short, with 13 bases between. This CDR3 has 14 amino acids. CDR3 nucleotide sequence: TGTGCCAGCTCACCAGTAGCCAGGGCGGATGGCTACACCTTC. Residues: CASSPVARADGYTF.

This clonotype was seen only a few times. A much larger clone is a single base away; this may be a read error. V is TRBV29-1 and J is TRBJ2-3; 8 nucleotides line up with TRBD2. After removal of 7 bases from V and 8 bases from J, the junction contained 8 bases not matched to a gene. Germline V CDR1 and CDR2: SQVTM, ANQGSEA. There are 12 residues in the CDR3. CDR3 sequence reads: CSGTGTSPTQYF. In DNA form, the CDR3 reads TGCAGCGGCACCGGGACTAGTCCTACGCAGTATTTT.

This clonotype has at least ten counts. This chain connects TRBV7-2 to TRBJ2-3; D call uncertain. V was clipped by 5 bases and J by 6 bases, with 9 bases between them. This CDR3 comprises 12 residues. Germline V gene sequence: CDR1 SGHTA, CDR2 FQGNSA. In nucleotides, the CDR3 is TGTGCCAGCAGCCCTGGCGCCGATACGCAGTATTTT. Protein: CASSPGADTQYF.

This clonotype was observed a single time. A much more abundant neighbour one base away suggests this may be a read error. This sequence joins TRBV15 and TRBJ1-5; 8 nucleotides agree with TRBD1. The CDR3 has 17 amino acids. The germline V gene encodes CDR1 LNHNV and CDR2 YYDKDF (reference sequence). CDR3 loop: CAASWGPGTGFNQPQHF. In DNA form, the CDR3 reads TGTGCCGCCAGCTGGGGCCCCGGGACAGGCTTCAATCAGCCCCAGCATTTT.

In its sample, this clonotype was seen many times. The chain couples TRBV12-5 to TRBJ2-5, with D unclear. CDR3 length: 14 residues. Trimming took off 7 bases at V and 1 base at J, with 13 bases between the two ends. Germline V CDR1 and CDR2: LGHNT, FRNRAP. The CDR3 loop is CASALSGGQETQYF. As DNA, the CDR3 is TGTGCTAGTGCCCTCTCCGGTGGCCAAGAGACCCAGTACTTC.

This clonotype was picked up many times. The CDR3: CATSDPSRGRPYNEQFF. The CDR3 nucleotides read TGTGCCACCAGTGATCCCTCCAGGGGGCGGCCCTACAATGAGCAGTTCTTC. The chain is built from TRBV24-1 and TRBJ2-1, with 8 bases lining up with TRBD1. The CDR3 is 17 residues long. Germline values: CDR1 KGHDR, CDR2 SFDVKD. Losses at the gene ends were 3 bases for V and 2 bases for J; bases not matched to a gene: 8.

This chain connects TRBV4-1 to TRBJ1-1, with a tentative D call TRBD1 (6 bases). This CDR3 has 17 amino acids. The germline CDR1 and CDR2 sequences are MGHRA and YSYEKL. The V and J ends lost 0 bases and 9 bases respectively, with 23 bases between them. The CDR3 is CASSQDLRTDLQKKAFF. The CDR3 nucleotides read TGCGCCAGCAGCCAAGATCTACGGACAGATCTCCAAAAAAAAGCTTTCTTT.

The chain's CDR3 is CASSHRGPDTQYF. CDR3 sequence (DNA): TGTGCCAGCAGTCACAGGGGTCCAGATACGCAGTATTTT. The V and J genes are TRBV2 and TRBJ2-3, with 7 bases lining up with TRBD1. J was trimmed by 4 bases and V by 5 bases; bases with no gene match: 3. The CDR3 totals 13 residues. The germline CDR1 and CDR2 sequences are SNHLY and FYNNEI.

As regards this clonotype: A read error is possible here, since a much larger clone lies one base away. The chain couples TRBV2 to TRBJ2-7; a possible D gene is TRBD1 (6 bases). V was clipped by 6 bases and J by 7 bases, with 16 bases between them. Germline V CDR1 and CDR2: SNHLY, FYNNEI. The CDR3 runs 13 residues. The DNA for the CDR3 is TGTGCCAGCAGAGTAACAGGGCTACGTGAGCAGTACTTC. Translated, it gives CASRVTGLREQYF.

This clonotype was counted many times. The chain is built from TRBV20-1 and TRBJ1-5; 10 bases align to TRBD1. There are 15 residues in the CDR3. Germline V gene lookup returns CDR1 DFQATT and CDR2 SNEGSKA (reference sequence). Germline trimming cut 8 bases from V and 2 bases from J; bases unmatched to any gene: 9. CDR3 coding DNA: TGCAGTACGGGTGTAGGACAGGGGGGCAATCAGCCCCAGCATTTT. Translation: CSTGVGQGGNQPQHF.

This chain joins TRBV7-2 and TRBJ2-2; 12 nucleotides match TRBD2. The trim removed 2 bases at V and 6 bases at J, leaving 7 bases unmatched. The CDR3 loop spans 17 amino acids. Germline V CDR1 and CDR2: SGHTA, FQGNSA. This chain's CDR3 is CASSLTPTSGGPGELFF. CDR3 DNA sequence: TGTGCCAGCAGCTTAACTCCGACTAGCGGGGGTCCCGGGGAGCTGTTTTTT. Based on the CDR3 plus reference TRBV7-2 and TRBJ2-2, the full variable domain is GAGVSQSPSNKVTEKGKDVELRCDPISGHTALYWYRQSLGQGLEFLIYFQGNSAPDKSGLPSDRFSAERTGGSVSTLTIQRTQQEDSAVYLCASSLTPTSGGPGELFFGEGSRLTVL.

Written as DNA, the CDR3 is TGTGCCAGTATACGACAGGGGGCGCACTCGAACACCGGGGAGCTGTTTTTT. It translates to CASIRQGAHSNTGELFF. The V gene is TRBV19, the J gene TRBJ2-2; 10 nucleotides agree with TRBD1. The CDR3 runs to 17 residues. Trimming removed 7 bases from V and 0 bases from J; junction bases left unmatched: 8. Germline V gene data show CDR1 as LNHDA and CDR2 as SQIVND (reference sequence).

The chain is built from TRBV12-3 or TRBV12-4 and TRBJ2-7; 10 nucleotides line up with TRBD2. The CDR3 spans 13 residues. The V segment lost 6 bases and the J segment 7 bases; nucleotides outside the gene matches: 6. CDR3 region: CASRGGLAREQYF. Written as DNA, the CDR3 is TGTGCCAGCAGGGGGGGACTAGCGCGGGAGCAGTACTTC.

This clonotype was detected many times. The chain carries TRBV3-1 and TRBJ1-4, with TRBD1 matching 8 bases. V dropped 4 bases and J dropped 3; count of bases not matched to a gene: 4. This CDR3 has 15 residues. Per the germline V gene, CDR1 is LGHDT and CDR2 is YNNKEL (reference sequence). In nucleotides, the CDR3 is TGTGCCAGCAGCCGTCAGGGGGCATCTAATGAAAAACTGTTTTTT. This sequence encodes CASSRQGASNEKLFF. Filled out from reference TRBV3-1 and TRBJ1-4, the complete variable domain reads DTAVSQTPKYLVTQMGNDKSIKCEQNLGHDTMYWYKQDSKKFLKIMFSYNNKELIINETVPNRFSPKSPDKAHLNLHINSLELGDSAVYFCASSRQGASNEKLFFGSGTQLSVL.

This clonotype was seen only a few times. This chain connects TRBV7-9 to TRBJ1-2, with 7 bases lining up with TRBD1. Germline CDR1 SEHNR, CDR2 FQNEAQ (reference sequence). CDR3 length: 13 amino acids. V lost 2 bases, J lost 5 bases, and 2 bases stayed unmatched. The CDR3 loop reads CASSLSTGYGYTF. The CDR3 nucleotides are TGTGCCAGCAGCTTATCGACAGGGTATGGCTACACCTTC.

This clonotype was counted only a few times. This rearrangement joins TRBV11-3 to TRBJ2-5, with 10 nucleotides matching TRBD1. CDR3 size: 15 residues. CDR1 and CDR2 from the germline V gene are SGHNT and YENEEA. V gave up 2 bases and J gave up 4 bases; unmatched junction bases: 4. CDR3: CASSLPRTGGETQYF. The CDR3, as DNA: TGTGCCAGCAGCTTACCCCGGACAGGGGGAGAGACCCAGTACTTC. The whole variable domain, filled in from reference TRBV11-3 and TRBJ2-5, reads EAGVVQSPRYKIIEKKQPVAFWCNPISGHNTLYWYLQNLGQGPELLIRYENEEAVDDSQLPKDRFSAERLKGVDSTLKIQPAELGDSAVYLCASSLPRTGGETQYFGPGTRLLVL.

With regard to this clonotype: The junction differs from germline at one of its ends, possibly a read error. V is TRBV12-3 or TRBV12-4 and J is TRBJ2-3; maybe TRBD1 (5 bases). This CDR3 spans 12 amino acids. Here the CDR3 reads CASRGVTDMQYF. CDR3 DNA: TGTGCCAGCAGAGGGGTAACAGATATGCAGTATTTT.

This clonotype was observed many times. The genes are TRBV20-1 and TRBJ2-5, with D tentatively TRBD2 (6 bases). From germline, CDR1 is DFQATT and CDR2 SNEGSKA (reference sequence). Trimming stripped 5 bases from V and 1 base from J, with 11 bases between. This CDR3 contains 13 residues. The CDR3 region is CSAARTIQETQYF. CDR3 coding DNA: TGCAGTGCTGCCAGGACTATCCAAGAGACCCAGTACTTC.